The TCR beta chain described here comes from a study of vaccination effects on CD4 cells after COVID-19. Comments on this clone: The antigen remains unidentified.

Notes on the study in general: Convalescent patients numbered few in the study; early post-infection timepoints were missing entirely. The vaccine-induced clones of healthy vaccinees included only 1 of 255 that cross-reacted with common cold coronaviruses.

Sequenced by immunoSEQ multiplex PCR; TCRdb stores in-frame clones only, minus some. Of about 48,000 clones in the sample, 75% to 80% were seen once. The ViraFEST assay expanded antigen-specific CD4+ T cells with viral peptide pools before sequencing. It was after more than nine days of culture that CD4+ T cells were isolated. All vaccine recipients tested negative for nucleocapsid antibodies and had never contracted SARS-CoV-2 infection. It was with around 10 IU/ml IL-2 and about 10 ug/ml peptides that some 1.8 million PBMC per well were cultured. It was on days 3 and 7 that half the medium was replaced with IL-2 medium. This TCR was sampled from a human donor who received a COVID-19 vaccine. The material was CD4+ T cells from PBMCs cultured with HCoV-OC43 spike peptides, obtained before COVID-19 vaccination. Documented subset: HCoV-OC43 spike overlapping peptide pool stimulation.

CDR3 sequence reads: CASSQGQGGTMLYGYTF. In DNA, the CDR3 is TGTGCCAGCAGCCAAGGACAGGGGGGCACGATGCTCTATGGCTACACCTTC. The chain is built from TRBV5-4 and TRBJ1-2; 10 nucleotides match TRBD1. V was clipped by 4 bases and J by 4 bases; unmatched bases: 13. Looked up from germline, CDR1 is SGHNT and CDR2 is YYREEE (reference sequence). This CDR3 has 17 residues.